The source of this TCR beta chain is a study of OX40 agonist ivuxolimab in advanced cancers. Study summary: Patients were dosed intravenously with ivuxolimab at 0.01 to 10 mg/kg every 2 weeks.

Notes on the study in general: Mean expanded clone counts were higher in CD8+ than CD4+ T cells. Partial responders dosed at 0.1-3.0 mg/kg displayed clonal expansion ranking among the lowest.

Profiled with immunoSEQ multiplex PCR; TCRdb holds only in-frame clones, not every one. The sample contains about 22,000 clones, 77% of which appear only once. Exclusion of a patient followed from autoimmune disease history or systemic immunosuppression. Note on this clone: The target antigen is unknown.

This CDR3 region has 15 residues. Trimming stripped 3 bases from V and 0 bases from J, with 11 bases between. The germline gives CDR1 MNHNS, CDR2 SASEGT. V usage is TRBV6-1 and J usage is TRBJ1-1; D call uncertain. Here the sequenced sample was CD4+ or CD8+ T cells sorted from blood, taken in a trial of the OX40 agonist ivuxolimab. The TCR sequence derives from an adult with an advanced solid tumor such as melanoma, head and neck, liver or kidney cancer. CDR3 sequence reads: CASSEPSVMNTEAFF. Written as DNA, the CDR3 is TGTGCCAGCAGTGAGCCTTCGGTCATGAACACTGAAGCTTTCTTT.